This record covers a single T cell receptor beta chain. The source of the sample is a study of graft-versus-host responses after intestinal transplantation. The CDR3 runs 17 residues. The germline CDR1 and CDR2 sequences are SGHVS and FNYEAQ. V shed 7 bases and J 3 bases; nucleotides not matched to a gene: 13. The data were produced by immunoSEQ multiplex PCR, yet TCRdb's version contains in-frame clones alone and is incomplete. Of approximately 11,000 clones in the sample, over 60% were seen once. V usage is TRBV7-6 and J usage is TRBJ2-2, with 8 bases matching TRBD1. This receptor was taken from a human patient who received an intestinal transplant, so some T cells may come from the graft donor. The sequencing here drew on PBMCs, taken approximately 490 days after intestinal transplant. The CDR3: CASTPTPGGDYTGELFF. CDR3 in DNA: TGTGCCAGCACCCCCACCCCAGGGGGCGACTACACCGGGGAGCTGTTTTTT.